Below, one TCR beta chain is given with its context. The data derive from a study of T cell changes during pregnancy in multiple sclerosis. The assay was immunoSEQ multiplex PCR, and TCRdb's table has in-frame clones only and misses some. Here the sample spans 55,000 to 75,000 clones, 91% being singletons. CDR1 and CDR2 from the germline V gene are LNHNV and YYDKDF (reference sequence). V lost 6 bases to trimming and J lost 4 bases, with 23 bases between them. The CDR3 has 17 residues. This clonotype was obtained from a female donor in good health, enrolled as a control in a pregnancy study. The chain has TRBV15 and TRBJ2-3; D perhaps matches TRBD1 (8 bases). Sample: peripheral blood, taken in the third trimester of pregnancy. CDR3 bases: TGTGCCACCAGGTCAGGGGGCGCGGGAGTGACATCAGATACGCAGTATTTT. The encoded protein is CATRSGGAGVTSDTQYF.